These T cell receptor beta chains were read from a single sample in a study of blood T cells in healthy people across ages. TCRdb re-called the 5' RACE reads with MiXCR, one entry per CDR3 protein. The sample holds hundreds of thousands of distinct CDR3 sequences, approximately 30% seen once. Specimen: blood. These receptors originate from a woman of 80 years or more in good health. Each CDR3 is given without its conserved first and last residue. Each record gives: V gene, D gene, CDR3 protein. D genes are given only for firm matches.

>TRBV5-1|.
ASWAALNTEAF
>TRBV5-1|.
ASSLRLLDTEAF
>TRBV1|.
TSSHPGEGESGNTIY
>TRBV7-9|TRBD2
ASSSPGLASSPNEQF
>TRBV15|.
ATSRSWGTEAF
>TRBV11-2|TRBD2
ASSFYLVTSGGAYNEQY
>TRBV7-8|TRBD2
ASSSLTSSDNEQF
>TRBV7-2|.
ASSLRDIRDTQY
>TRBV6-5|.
ASSWRSTDTQY
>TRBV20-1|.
SARASGGPNQPQH
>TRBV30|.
AWRNRFSNTEAF
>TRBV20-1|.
SARVPFSLEAF
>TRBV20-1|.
SARIAGNEKLF
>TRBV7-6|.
ASSLETGATYGYT
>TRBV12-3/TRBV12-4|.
ASGRTGWDEQF
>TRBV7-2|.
ASSRGGQYEQY